Each of the 15 T cell receptor beta chains below was sequenced from the same sample in a study of post-analysis software for immune sequencing data. Built from TCR beta cDNA, the libraries had unique molecular identifiers in them. TCRdb reprocessed the PCR reads with MiXCR, giving one entry per CDR3 protein. The table includes 650,000 to 850,000 distinct CDR3 sequences, about 57% detected once. General study findings and limits: TRBV5-6, TRBV5-1 and TRBV20-1 were among roughly 5 TRBV segments more frequent in patients than controls.

No antigens are known for them. Sample: blood. The receptors originated from a girl aged 10-17 years with multiple sclerosis.

The V call is TRBV7-3, the J call TRBJ2-5; 8 nucleotides match TRBD1. Germline V lookup: CDR1 SGHTA, CDR2 FQGTGA. The CDR3 consists of 16 residues. The J segment lost 1 base and the V segment lost 5 bases, leaving 9 bases of the junction unmatched. The CDR3 loop is CASSIRTGSSQETQYF. Written as DNA, the CDR3 is TGTGCCAGCAGCATAAGGACAGGGTCTAGCCAAGAGACCCAGTACTTC. The variable domain in full, with the rest retrieved from reference TRBV7-3 and TRBJ2-5, is GAGVSQTPSNKVTEKGKYVELRCDPISGHTALYWYRQSLGQGPEFLIYFQGTGAADDSGLPNDRFFAVRPEGSVSTLKIQRTERGDSAVYLCASSIRTGSSQETQYFGPGTRLLVL.

This clonotype was found a few times. The chain links TRBV11-2 to TRBJ2-1, with D maybe TRBD2 (6 bases). The germline V gene encodes CDR1 SGHAT and CDR2 FQNNGV. Trimming cost V 2 bases and J 6 bases, with 11 bases left between them. The CDR3 runs 14 residues. CDR3 DNA sequence: TGTGCCAGCAGCTTACAGCGGGCTGGCAATGAGCAGTTCTTC. Its translation: CASSLQRAGNEQFF.

The gene calls are TRBV9 and TRBJ2-7, with 10 positions matching TRBD1. TRBJ2-5 matches the DNA end more closely, so the J call is doubtful. The CDR3 contains 17 residues. CDR1 is SGDLS and CDR2 is YYNGEE in the germline V gene. Here the CDR3 DNA reads TGTGCCAGCAGCGTAGGACCCCGACAGGGGGCCTCGGAGACCCAGTACTTC. Encoded protein: CASSVGPRQGASETQYF.

The chain employs TRBV6-5 and TRBJ2-5; 8 positions match TRBD2. CDR3 length: 13 residues. Looked up from germline, CDR1 is MNHEY and CDR2 is SVGAGI. With 4 bases clipped from V and 4 bases from J, the junction kept 2 bases outside the gene matches. Here the CDR3 DNA reads TGTGCCAGCAGTTCGGGAGGGCGAGAGACCCAGTACTTC. As protein: CASSSGGRETQYF.

V usage is TRBV28 and J usage is TRBJ2-7, with a weak D call TRBD1 (5 bases). The germline V gene has CDR1 MDHEN and CDR2 SYDVKM. V was clipped by 6 bases and J by 9 bases, with 21 bases between them. This CDR3 has 14 residues. The CDR3 bases are TGTGCCAGCAGAGCTTCTGGGGCCCCTTTAGGGCAGTACTTC. Protein sequence: CASRASGAPLGQYF.

The rearrangement uses TRBV20-1 and TRBJ2-1; maybe TRBD1 (6 bases). This CDR3 has 16 residues. Trimming removed 5 bases at V and 1 base at J, with 18 bases between. Per germline, CDR1 DFQATT and CDR2 SNEGSKA (reference sequence). The CDR3 protein is CSAPNRGGKSYNEQFF. As DNA, the CDR3 is TGCAGTGCTCCCAACCGTGGGGGCAAATCCTACAATGAGCAGTTCTTC.

In this sample, this clonotype turned up a few times. CDR3 protein: CASSLAPGTGYNEQFF. CDR3 coding DNA: TGTGCCAGCAGCTTAGCGCCTGGGACAGGATACAATGAGCAGTTCTTC. The genes are TRBV7-9 and TRBJ2-1, with 8 bases identical to TRBD1. The J segment lost 4 bases and the V segment lost 0 bases, leaving 5 bases of the junction unmatched. The CDR3 consists of 16 residues. Germline V CDR1 and CDR2: SEHNR, FQNEAQ (reference sequence).

This chain connects TRBV5-1 to TRBJ1-2; D not certain. V was trimmed by 5 bases and J by 8 bases, leaving 16 bases between them. This CDR3 is built from 13 residues. Per germline, CDR1 SGHRS and CDR2 YFSETQ. The CDR3 DNA follows: TGCGCCAGCAGTCCTGGGATGCCGGAAGGCTACACCTTC. It specifies CASSPGMPEGYTF.

The chain combines TRBV28 with TRBJ2-5; TRBD2 matches 12 bases. The end of the DNA fits TRBJ2-7 better, so the J call may be wrong. This CDR3 region has 16 residues. Germline assignment: CDR1 MDHEN and CDR2 SYDVKM. The CDR3 protein is CASRPPGLAGTYEQYF. The DNA of the CDR3 is TGTGCCAGCAGGCCCCCCGGACTAGCGGGGACATACGAGCAGTACTTC.

This clonotype was picked up a small number of times. The chain joins TRBV20-1 to TRBJ2-5, with 7 bases identical to TRBD2. The V segment lost 3 bases and the J segment 2 bases; nucleotides outside the gene matches: 12. This CDR3 comprises 16 residues. Germline V gene sequence: CDR1 DFQATT, CDR2 SNEGSKA (reference sequence). This CDR3 is CSASLLSGGPQETQYF. The CDR3, as DNA: TGCAGTGCTAGTCTTTTATCGGGGGGTCCTCAAGAGACCCAGTACTTC.

The V and J genes are TRBV9 and TRBJ1-2; D is unresolved. Germline-derived CDR1 and CDR2 are SGDLS and YYNGEE. The CDR3 loop spans 16 amino acids. The V and J ends lost 3 bases and 4 bases respectively, with 19 bases between them. CDR3 region: CASSDPLAGPIYGYTF. As DNA, the CDR3 is TGTGCCAGCAGCGATCCTCTGGCAGGACCTATCTATGGCTACACCTTC.

The gene calls are TRBV7-8 and TRBJ1-2; D is uncertain. The CDR3 loop spans 13 amino acids. V dropped 5 bases and J dropped 8 bases, with 15 bases sitting between them. The germline gives CDR1 SGHVS, CDR2 FQNEAQ. CDR3 in amino acids: CASSPSGGWGYTF. The CDR3 DNA sequence: TGTGCCAGCAGCCCTAGCGGAGGGTGGGGCTACACCTTC.

This chain uses TRBV24-1 with TRBJ2-3; TRBD1 aligns across 8 bases. The CDR3 loop spans 14 amino acids. Germline V gene sequence: CDR1 KGHDR, CDR2 SFDVKD. The junction had 6 bases not matched to a gene; V was cut back by 7 bases and J by 4 bases. The CDR3 nucleotides are TGTGCCACCAGACCCAGGGGGCAGGCAGATACGCAGTATTTT. Translation: CATRPRGQADTQYF.

This chain uses TRBV5-6 with TRBJ2-1, with D possibly TRBD2 on 6 matching bases. V lost 4 bases and J lost 0, with 14 bases in between. The CDR3 totals 16 residues. Germline CDR1 is SGHDT and CDR2 is YYEEEE. Here the CDR3 reads CASSRSATSSYNEQFF. In DNA, the CDR3 is TGTGCCAGCAGCAGGTCGGCGACTAGCTCCTACAATGAGCAGTTCTTC.

The rearrangement links TRBV29-1 to TRBJ2-7, with 10 positions matching TRBD2. With 2 bases clipped from V and 5 bases from J, the junction kept 3 bases outside the gene matches. The CDR3 spans 13 residues. Germline loops: CDR1 SQVTM, CDR2 ANQGSEA. Here the CDR3 DNA reads TGCAGCGTTGAAAGGCTAGCGGGAGACGAGCAGTACTTC. Amino acid sequence: CSVERLAGDEQYF.